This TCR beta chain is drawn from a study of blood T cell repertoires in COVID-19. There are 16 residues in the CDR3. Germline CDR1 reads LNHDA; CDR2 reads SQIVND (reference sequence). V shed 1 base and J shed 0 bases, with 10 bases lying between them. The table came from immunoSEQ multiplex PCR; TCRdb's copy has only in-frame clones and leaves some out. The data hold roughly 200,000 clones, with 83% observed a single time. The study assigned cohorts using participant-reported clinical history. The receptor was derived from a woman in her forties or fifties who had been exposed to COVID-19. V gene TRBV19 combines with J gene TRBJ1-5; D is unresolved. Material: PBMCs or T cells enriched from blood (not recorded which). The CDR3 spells CASSIATSYSNQPQHF. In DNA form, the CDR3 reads TGTGCCAGTAGTATAGCTACGTCTTATAGCAATCAGCCCCAGCATTTT.